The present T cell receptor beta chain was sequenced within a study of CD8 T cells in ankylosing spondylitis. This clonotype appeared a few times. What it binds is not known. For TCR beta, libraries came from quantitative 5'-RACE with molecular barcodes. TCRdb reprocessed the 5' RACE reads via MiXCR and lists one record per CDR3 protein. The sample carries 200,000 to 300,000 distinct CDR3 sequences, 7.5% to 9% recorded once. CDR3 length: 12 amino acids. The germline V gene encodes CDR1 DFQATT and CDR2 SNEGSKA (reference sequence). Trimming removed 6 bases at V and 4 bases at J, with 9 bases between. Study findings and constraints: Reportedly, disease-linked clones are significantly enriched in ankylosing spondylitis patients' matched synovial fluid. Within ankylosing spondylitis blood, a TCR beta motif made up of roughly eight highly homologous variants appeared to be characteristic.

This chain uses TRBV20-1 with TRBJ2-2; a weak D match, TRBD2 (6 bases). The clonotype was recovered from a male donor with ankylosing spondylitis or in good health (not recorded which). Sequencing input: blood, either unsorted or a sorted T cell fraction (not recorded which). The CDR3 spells CSAGRGTGELFF. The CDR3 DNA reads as TGCAGTGCCGGGCGGGGCACCGGGGAGCTGTTTTTT.